The 13 T cell receptor beta chains below were found in one sample sequenced in a study of shared clonotypes between healthy human individuals. Some clones are missing from TCRdb's copy, which holds only in-frame ones; the method was immunoSEQ multiplex PCR. The sample includes roughly 2.5 million clones, 90% to 95% of them seen just once. The sequenced sample consisted of naive CD4+ T cells sorted from blood. The subset was: CD45RA+ positively selected. Source of these receptors: a man younger than 35 in good health.

The chain recombines TRBV4-1 with TRBJ2-7, with TRBD1 as a possible D gene (6 bases). The CDR3 is 15 residues long. V lost 0 bases, J lost 3 bases, and 12 bases lay in between. Germline V lookup: CDR1 MGHRA, CDR2 YSYEKL. Written as DNA, the CDR3 is TGCGCCAGCAGCCAAGATCTCACAGGGTACTACGAGCAGTACTTC. Protein: CASSQDLTGYYEQYF.

The chain carries TRBV10-3 and TRBJ2-1; 11 nucleotides agree with TRBD2. The CDR3 length is 16 residues. V was clipped by 3 bases and J by 4 bases; unmatched bases: 5. Germline values: CDR1 ENHRY, CDR2 SYGVKD. As DNA, the CDR3 is TGTGCCATCAGTGAAAGACTAGCGGGACAATACAATGAGCAGTTCTTC. It specifies CAISERLAGQYNEQFF.

CDR3 loop: CSVTQFSETQYF. The CDR3 region has the DNA TGCAGCGTTACCCAGTTCAGTGAGACCCAGTACTTC. This chain uses TRBV29-1 with TRBJ2-5; unclear D gene. The CDR3 covers 12 residues. The V gene's germline CDR1 is SQVTM and CDR2 ANQGSEA. Trimming cost V 5 bases and J 5 bases, with 12 bases left between them.

CDR3 region: CASSLYRGLPGELFF. Here the CDR3 DNA reads TGCGCCAGCAGCTTGTACAGGGGTTTACCCGGGGAGCTGTTTTTT. V and J are TRBV5-1 and TRBJ2-2; 7 bases map to TRBD1. CDR3 length: 15 amino acids. V was pared by 1 base and J by 6 bases, with 6 bases of the junction left unmatched. CDR1 and CDR2 from the germline V gene are SGHRS and YFSETQ.

The genes are TRBV19 and TRBJ1-6; unclear D gene. The ends were cut back, 4 bases at V and 7 bases at J, with 8 bases in the middle. Germline CDR1 and CDR2: LNHDA and SQIVND (reference sequence). This CDR3 contains 13 residues. Here the CDR3 reads CASSSVENSPLHF. The CDR3 DNA reads TGTGCCAGTAGTAGCGTCGAGAATTCACCCCTCCACTTT.

This clone was detected only a few times. This rearrangement joins TRBV30 to TRBJ1-4; TRBD1 is a possible D gene (5 bases). V dropped 0 bases and J dropped 9 bases, with 17 bases sitting between them. Germline V gene lookup returns CDR1 GTSNPN and CDR2 SVGIG (reference sequence). This CDR3 is built from 15 residues. The CDR3 protein is CAWSVWGSQGKKLFF. The CDR3, as DNA: TGTGCCTGGAGTGTGTGGGGCAGTCAAGGGAAAAAACTGTTTTTT.

This chain uses TRBV5-1 with TRBJ2-2; no clear D gene. V shed 4 bases and J shed 7 bases, with 8 bases lying between them. CDR3 length: 12 residues. Germline V gives CDR1 SGHRS, CDR2 YFSETQ. CDR3 DNA: TGCGCCAGCAGCCTCCCTAGCGGGGAGCTGTTTTTT. As protein: CASSLPSGELFF.

This clone has a single count. This chain connects TRBV10-3 to TRBJ2-2, with 11 positions matching TRBD2. Germline CDR1 ENHRY, CDR2 SYGVKD. V trimming: 0 bases; J trimming: 11 bases; junction bases outside the gene matches: 2. This CDR3 is 14 amino acids long. The CDR3 protein is CAISESTSGGELFF. The CDR3 coding sequence is TGTGCCATCAGTGAGTCCACTAGCGGGGGAGAGCTGTTTTTT.

The chain combines TRBV10-3 with TRBJ1-2, with 7 bases identical to TRBD1. This CDR3 is built from 16 residues. The germline gives CDR1 ENHRY, CDR2 SYGVKD. V was clipped by 6 bases and J by 4 bases; unmatched bases: 14. CDR3 DNA: TGTGCCATCAGCCCCGGGACAGTAATCGGAGCCTATGGCTACACCTTC. Translation: CAISPGTVIGAYGYTF.

The genes are TRBV30 and TRBJ2-1, with D possibly TRBD2 on 6 matching bases. Trimming removed 0 bases from V and 12 bases from J, with 18 bases in between. This CDR3 region has 14 residues. Germline V gene sequence: CDR1 GTSNPN, CDR2 SVGIG (reference sequence). In DNA, the CDR3 is TGTGCCTGGAGTGTAGGCGGGACGGTTTTAGTGCAGTTCTTC. This codes for CAWSVGGTVLVQFF.

The genes are TRBV5-4 and TRBJ2-1; 10 bases are a match to TRBD2. The CDR3 has 14 residues. V lost 7 bases, J lost 5 bases, and 6 bases stayed unmatched. The V gene's germline CDR1 is SGHNT and CDR2 YYREEE (reference sequence). CDR3 amino acids: CASGWTSGHNEQFF. The CDR3 region has the DNA TGTGCCAGCGGATGGACTAGCGGACACAATGAGCAGTTCTTC.

This chain uses TRBV7-9 with TRBJ2-7; 8 bases match TRBD2. The J segment lost 1 base and the V segment lost 2 bases, leaving 4 bases of the junction unmatched. Germline CDR1 is SEHNR and CDR2 is FQNEAQ (reference sequence). CDR3 length equals 15 residues. The CDR3 loop reads CASSLSGGPSYEQYF. CDR3 DNA: TGTGCCAGCAGCTTATCGGGGGGGCCGTCCTACGAGCAGTACTTC.

As to this clone: At the DNA level, this CDR3 is encoded by other sequences in the same sample as well. The rearrangement joins TRBV6-5 to TRBJ1-2; 10 bases line up with TRBD1. CDR3 length: 14 amino acids. Unmatched junction bases numbered 4, after V lost 6 bases and J lost 3 bases. Germline CDR1 MNHEY, CDR2 SVGAGI. CDR3 nucleotides: TGTGCCAGCAGCCGACAGGGGGCTTACTATGGCTACACCTTC. It specifies CASSRQGAYYGYTF.